Presented here are 14 T cell receptor beta chains from one specimen sequenced in a study of OX40 agonist ivuxolimab in advanced cancers. Clones were sequenced by immunoSEQ multiplex PCR, and TCRdb holds only the in-frame ones, with some missing. The sample has tens of thousands of clones; around 87% are singletons. The sample was CD4+ or CD8+ T cells sorted from blood, taken in a trial of the OX40 agonist ivuxolimab. These TCRs come from an adult with an advanced solid tumor such as melanoma, head and neck, liver or kidney cancer.

V usage is TRBV7-2 and J usage is TRBJ1-5; TRBD1 matches at 9 bases. CDR1 and CDR2 from the germline V gene are SGHTA and FQGNSA. The length of the CDR3 is 15 residues. V trimming: 3 bases; J trimming: 6 bases; junction bases outside the gene matches: 6. The CDR3 sequence is CASSFRTGVSQPQHF. The CDR3 DNA sequence: TGTGCCAGCAGCTTTCGGACAGGGGTGAGTCAGCCCCAGCATTTT.

Worth noting for this clone: Distinct nucleotide sequences in the sample also encode this CDR3. The gene calls are TRBV19 and TRBJ2-7, with D tentatively TRBD2 (6 bases). Germline V lookup: CDR1 LNHDA, CDR2 SQIVND (reference sequence). V was cut by 6 bases and J by 3 bases, with 15 bases left in between. CDR3 size: 14 residues. The CDR3 DNA is TGTGCCAGTAGCGCTCGGGACGGGAGCTACGAGCAGTACTTC. Protein product: CASSARDGSYEQYF.

The gene calls are TRBV28 and TRBJ2-7; D perhaps matches TRBD2 (5 bases). The germline gives CDR1 MDHEN, CDR2 SYDVKM. The V and J ends lost 8 bases and 3 bases respectively, with 8 bases between them. This CDR3 has 11 amino acids. The CDR3 DNA follows: TGTGCCAGCTCGGGGTACTACGAGCAGTACTTC. This gives the protein CASSGYYEQYF.

The CDR3 region is CSVESVSGGYEQYF. CDR3 coding DNA: TGCAGCGTTGAGAGTGTGAGCGGGGGTTACGAGCAGTACTTC. The gene calls are TRBV29-1 and TRBJ2-7; 8 positions match TRBD2. The trim removed 3 bases at V and 4 bases at J, leaving 8 bases unmatched. Germline V gene sequence: CDR1 SQVTM, CDR2 ANQGSEA. The CDR3 spans 14 residues.

V and J are TRBV5-1 and TRBJ2-7; the match to TRBD1 covers 8 bases. The CDR3 spans 20 residues. Germline-derived CDR1 and CDR2 are SGHRS and YFSETQ. V shed 4 bases and J 1 base; nucleotides not matched to a gene: 22. Here the CDR3 DNA reads TGCGCCAGCAGCCCTCAACGATTTCCCCATGGACAGGGTATATCCTACGAGCAGTACTTC. The encoded protein is CASSPQRFPHGQGISYEQYF.

This clone was seen only a few times. The chain couples TRBV28 to TRBJ2-3; 10 bases fit TRBD2. After removal of 1 base from V and 5 bases from J, the junction contained 6 bases not matched to a gene. Germline CDR1 is MDHEN and CDR2 is SYDVKM. The CDR3 length is 16 residues. CDR3 bases: TGTGCCAGCAGTTTATATACTAGCGGGGATGGAGATACGCAGTATTTT. This encodes CASSLYTSGDGDTQYF.

The chain recombines TRBV27 with TRBJ2-7, with D unresolved. CDR1 MNHEY and CDR2 SMNVEV come from the germline V gene (reference sequence). CDR3 length: 13 amino acids. V was shortened by 3 bases and J by 2 bases, with 8 bases between the two germline ends. The CDR3 nucleotides are TGTGCCAGCAGTTTCCCGGACCCCTACGAGCAGTACTTC. Its protein is CASSFPDPYEQYF.

The rearrangement links TRBV7-8 to TRBJ2-1, with D possibly TRBD2 on 6 matching bases. Germline-derived CDR1 and CDR2 are SGHVS and FQNEAQ. The V end was cut by 1 base, the J end by 8 bases, with 12 bases between. The CDR3 contains 14 residues. DNA of the CDR3: TGTGCCAGCAGCTTAGAACTAGCTATAGATGAGCAGTTCTTC. Translation: CASSLELAIDEQFF.

This rearrangement joins TRBV4-2 to TRBJ2-7; TRBD1 agrees at 9 bases. There are 16 residues in the CDR3. Germline V lookup: CDR1 LGHNA, CDR2 YNFKEQ. V lost 2 bases, J lost 6 bases, and 11 bases stayed unmatched. DNA of the CDR3: TGTGCCAGCAGCCAACTAGAGACAGGGGGTCGGGTCGAGCAGTACTTC. It encodes CASSQLETGGRVEQYF.

V and J are TRBV11-2 and TRBJ2-3; 7 nucleotides agree with TRBD1. Germline trimming cut 4 bases from V and 1 base from J; bases unmatched to any gene: 2. This CDR3 has 14 amino acids. The germline V gene has CDR1 SGHAT and CDR2 FQNNGV. CDR3 loop: CASSSGQGTDTQYF. CDR3 nucleotide sequence: TGTGCCAGCAGCTCTGGACAGGGCACAGATACGCAGTATTTT.

This chain joins TRBV5-1 and TRBJ1-2; the D gene is possibly TRBD1 (5 bases). Trimming left V 4 bases short and J 8 bases short, with 27 bases between. The CDR3 is 17 residues long. The germline V gene has CDR1 SGHRS and CDR2 YFSETQ. CDR3 residues: CASSPILTALDDEGYTF. The CDR3 nucleotides read TGCGCCAGCAGCCCTATTCTGACAGCGTTAGATGACGAAGGCTACACCTTC.

The CDR3 region is CASRPGGGSNQPQHF. Here the CDR3 DNA reads TGTGCCAGCAGACCCGGGGGGGGTAGCAATCAGCCCCAGCATTTT. The chain uses TRBV6-1 and TRBJ1-5, with D possibly TRBD1 on 5 matching bases. Trimming left V 6 bases short and J 0 bases short, with 12 bases between. Germline-derived CDR1 and CDR2 are MNHNS and SASEGT. This CDR3 has 15 residues.

V is TRBV5-6 and J is TRBJ1-1; D ambiguous. The CDR3 runs to 11 residues. Deletions cut 3 bases from V and 1 base from J, with 1 base between. CDR1 and CDR2 from the germline V gene are SGHDT and YYEEEE. CDR3 residues: CASSSNTEAFF. CDR3 sequence (DNA): TGTGCCAGCAGCTCGAACACTGAAGCTTTCTTT.

V and J are TRBV5-4 and TRBJ2-6, with D unresolved. This CDR3 is 15 amino acids long. V was clipped by 4 bases and J by 3 bases, with 11 bases between them. CDR1 is SGHNT and CDR2 is YYREEE in the germline V gene (reference sequence). In DNA form, the CDR3 reads TGTGCCAGCAGCCCCTACTCGGATGGGGCCAACGTCCTGACTTTC. Protein sequence: CASSPYSDGANVLTF.